This TCR beta chain is drawn from a study of blood T cell repertoires in COVID-19. Turning to the study itself: Samples came from the United States, Italy and Spain, spanning acute and convalescent COVID-19. The cDNA or gDNA used as material had been derived from T cells, B-cell-depleted T cells, or PBMCs.

V was clipped by 4 bases and J by 2 bases; unmatched bases: 8. This CDR3 comprises 15 residues. The germline V gene has CDR1 SGHDT and CDR2 YYEEEE. Authors' methods: Using reference gene primer amplification, nucleated cell counts were estimated. The assay was immunoSEQ multiplex PCR, and TCRdb's table has in-frame clones only and misses some. V, J and clone size reflect that table, while D and trimming were determined from the DNA. The sample carries approximately 200,000 clones, roughly 87% recorded once. The V gene is TRBV5-6, the J gene TRBJ1-1; 7 bases agree with TRBD1. Material: peripheral blood. The clonotype was recovered from a man aged 40-55 years with active or convalescent COVID-19. As DNA, the CDR3 is TGTGCCAGCAGCCCAGCTCGACAGGGCAACACTGAAGCTTTCTTT. Residues: CASSPARQGNTEAFF.